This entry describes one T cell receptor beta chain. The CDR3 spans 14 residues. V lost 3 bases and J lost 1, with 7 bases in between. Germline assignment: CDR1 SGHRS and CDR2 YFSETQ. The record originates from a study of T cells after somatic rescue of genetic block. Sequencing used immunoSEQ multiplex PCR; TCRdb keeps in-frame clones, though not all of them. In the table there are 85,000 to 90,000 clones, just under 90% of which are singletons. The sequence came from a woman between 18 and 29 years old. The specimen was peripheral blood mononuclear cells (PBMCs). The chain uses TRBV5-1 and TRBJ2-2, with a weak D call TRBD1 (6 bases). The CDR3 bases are TGCGCCAGCAGCTCGGGACAGAACACCGGGGAGCTGTTTTTT. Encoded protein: CASSSGQNTGELFF.